The TCR beta chain described here comes from a study of blood T cell repertoires in COVID-19. In terms of age and location, participants ranged from roughly 18 to 100 years and lived in about 25 US areas. Exposed study participants had met a COVID-19 case within 2 weeks before entry. This clone was observed once. Profiling relied on immunoSEQ multiplex PCR, and the TCRdb table lists in-frame clones only, not all of them. The sample comprises hundreds of thousands of clones, 83% of which are singletons, and 3% to 4% rests with the top ten. The V gene lost 0 bases and the J gene lost 3 bases, with 8 bases spanning the gap. This CDR3 has 14 amino acids. CDR1 is MNHEY and CDR2 is SVGAGI in the germline V gene.

The rearrangement links TRBV6-5 to TRBJ1-1; weak D call: TRBD1 (5 bases). The sequence was collected from a middle-aged woman who had been exposed to COVID-19. The sample was PBMCs or T cells enriched from blood (not recorded which). Here the CDR3 DNA reads TGTGCCAGCAGTTACTCGGGGGGTGACACTGAAGCTTTCTTT. It codes for CASSYSGGDTEAFF.